The 15 T cell receptor beta chains presented below share a single source sample, sequenced in a study of T-cell memory formation after mild COVID-19. MiXCR was run by TCRdb on the 5' RACE reads, yielding one entry per CDR3 protein. The table records roughly 51,000 distinct CDR3 sequences, approximately 7.6% of them present only once. Material for sequencing was PBMCs or a T cell subset sorted from them (not recorded which). All receptors derive from a young man who had mild COVID-19 (a few samples of this study predate the infection). Cell type and time point are not known.

The V gene is TRBV12-3 or TRBV12-4, the J gene TRBJ2-1, with TRBD1 as a possible D gene (6 bases). There are 13 residues in the CDR3. V was shortened by 1 base and J by 6 bases, with 7 bases between the two germline ends. CDR3 nucleotides: TGTGCCAGCAGTTTAGTACAGGGCAATGAGCAGTTCTTC. Encoded protein: CASSLVQGNEQFF.

This clonotype was seen a few times. V gene TRBV3-1 combines with J gene TRBJ2-7, with a weak D call TRBD1 (6 bases). The CDR3 extends over 13 amino acids. Germline V gene lookup returns CDR1 LGHDT and CDR2 YNNKEL (reference sequence). Trimming took 4 bases from V and 2 from J, leaving 9 bases between them. This chain's CDR3 is CASSPGHTYEQYV. Written as DNA, the CDR3 is TGTGCCAGCAGCCCGGGACACACCTACGAGCAGTACGTC.

The chain recombines TRBV10-3 with TRBJ2-1; 7 bases are shared with TRBD2. The CDR3 is 16 residues long. Germline V lookup: CDR1 ENHRY, CDR2 SYGVKD. V lost 10 bases to trimming and J lost 3 bases; unmatched junction nucleotides: 15. The CDR3 sequence is CATQVGERGLYNEQFF. CDR3 in DNA: TGTGCCACCCAGGTAGGGGAGCGGGGACTCTACAATGAGCAGTTCTTC.

The chain has TRBV7-2 and TRBJ1-5; 11 nucleotides agree with TRBD1. J was trimmed by 6 bases and V by 5 bases; bases with no gene match: 6. The CDR3 sequence is 15 residues long. Germline V gene data show CDR1 as SGHTA and CDR2 as FQGNSA. CDR3 DNA sequence: TGTGCCAGCAGCCGGGACAGGGGGTTTGGTCAGCCCCAGCATTTT. Translated, it gives CASSRDRGFGQPQHF.

This clonotype was seen ten or more times. The V and J genes are TRBV12-3 or TRBV12-4 and TRBJ2-7, with TRBD1 matching over 7 bases. J was trimmed by 6 bases and V by 5 bases; bases with no gene match: 7. The CDR3 contains 13 residues. The CDR3 sequence: CASSLGTEAEQYV. CDR3 DNA: TGTGCCAGCAGTCTGGGGACAGAGGCCGAGCAGTACGTC.

The J gene is TRBJ2-5, the V gene TRBV5-1; D is possibly TRBD1 (6 bases). Germline V gene data show CDR1 as SGHRS and CDR2 as YFSETQ. The V gene lost 4 bases and the J gene lost 5 bases, with 15 bases spanning the gap. The CDR3 loop spans 14 amino acids. The CDR3 spells CASSEGQSWETQYF. DNA of the CDR3: TGCGCCAGCAGCGAAGGACAGTCTTGGGAGACCCAGTACTTC.

In its sample, this clonotype was seen a few times. The chain carries TRBV9 and TRBJ2-1, with D perhaps TRBD1 or TRBD2 (5 bases each). Between the trimmed V and J ends, which lost 3 bases and 3 bases, there was a span of 10 bases. Per the germline V gene, CDR1 is SGDLS and CDR2 is YYNGEE. The CDR3 runs 14 residues. This chain's CDR3 is CASSDRDGYNEQFF. CDR3 nucleotide sequence: TGTGCCAGCAGCGACCGGGACGGCTACAATGAGCAGTTCTTC.

As for this clonotype: The germline gene is not matched at one end of the junction; a read error may be the cause. The rearrangement joins TRBV20-1 to TRBJ1-2, with 8 bases matching TRBD1. CDR1 DFQATT and CDR2 SNEGSKA come from the germline V gene (reference sequence). The CDR3 loop spans 15 amino acids. For the CDR3, the DNA is TGCAGTGCTAGAGACAGGGGGCGACGTTACTATGGCTACAACTTC. Protein sequence: CSARDRGRRYYGYNF.

This clonotype was observed a handful of times. The chain is built from TRBV7-2 and TRBJ2-5, with 7 bases matching TRBD2. CDR1 is SGHTA and CDR2 is FQGNSA in the germline V gene. The CDR3 totals 14 residues. V dropped 3 bases and J dropped 5; count of bases not matched to a gene: 6. The CDR3 loop reads CASSFATGGETQYF. CDR3 nucleotide sequence: TGTGCCAGCAGCTTCGCGACGGGGGGTGAGACCCAGTACTTC.

The chain recombines TRBV5-4 with TRBJ2-7, with 11 bases identical to TRBD2. Trimming removed 5 bases from V and 3 bases from J; junction bases left unmatched: 7. The CDR3 is 15 amino acids. Germline V gene lookup returns CDR1 SGHNT and CDR2 YYREEE (reference sequence). CDR3: CASSRSGGDYYEQYV. CDR3 nucleotide sequence: TGTGCCAGCAGTCGTAGCGGGGGGGATTACTACGAGCAGTACGTC.

The chain has TRBV7-2 and TRBJ1-1; 8 positions match TRBD1. The CDR3 is 18 residues long. Germline CDR1 SGHTA, CDR2 FQGNSA. The ends lost 3 bases at V and 11 bases at J; junction bases unmatched: 23. The CDR3 reads CASSFISVGTGAKVGAFF. CDR3 in DNA: TGTGCCAGCAGCTTCATCTCTGTTGGGACAGGAGCAAAGGTGGGGGCTTTCTTT. The full variable domain, in which reference TRBV7-2 and TRBJ1-1 provide the parts outside the CDR3, is GAGVSQSPSNKVTEKGKDVELRCDPISGHTALYWYRQSLGQGLEFLIYFQGNSAPDKSGLPSDRFSAERTGGSVSTLTIQRTQQEDSAVYLCASSFISVGTGAKVGAFFGQGTRLTVV.

This clonotype was seen repeatedly, ten times or more. The gene calls are TRBV12-3 or TRBV12-4 and TRBJ2-1; TRBD1 matches 9 bases. The CDR3 runs 15 residues. The trim removed 8 bases at V and 2 bases at J, leaving 7 bases unmatched. The CDR3 sequence is CASAHWDRAYNEQFF. CDR3 nucleotide sequence: TGTGCCAGCGCACATTGGGACAGGGCCTACAATGAGCAGTTCTTC.

The CDR3 reads CSAEQGLGTQYF. The CDR3, as DNA: TGCAGTGCTGAACAGGGGTTAGGGACCCAGTACTTC. This chain joins TRBV20-1 and TRBJ2-5; 7 positions agree with TRBD1. The CDR3 has 12 amino acids. Germline V gene sequence: CDR1 DFQATT, CDR2 SNEGSKA (reference sequence). The V segment lost 5 bases and the J segment 7 bases; nucleotides outside the gene matches: 7.

At least ten counts were recorded for this clonotype. The chain has TRBV5-5 and TRBJ2-3; no reliable D call. Looked up from germline, CDR1 is SGHKS and CDR2 is YYEKEE (reference sequence). The germline V and J ends were trimmed by 0 bases and 0 bases, with 8 bases remaining between them. The CDR3 is 15 amino acids. The CDR3 region is CASSLEFASTDTQYF. CDR3 in DNA: TGTGCCAGCAGCTTGGAGTTTGCAAGCACAGATACGCAGTATTTT. The variable domain in full, with the rest retrieved from reference TRBV5-5 and TRBJ2-3, is DAGVTQSPTHLIKTRGQQVTLRCSPISGHKSVSWYQQVLGQGPQFIFQYYEKEERGRGNFPDRFSARQFPNYSSELNVNALLLGDSALYLCASSLEFASTDTQYFGPGTRLTVL.

This clonotype was observed a few times. CDR3: CSASRETTSPLHF. In nucleotides, the CDR3 is TGCAGTGCTAGCCGAGAGACCACTTCACCCCTCCACTTT. V gene TRBV20-1 combines with J gene TRBJ1-6; D remains ambiguous. Germline V lookup: CDR1 DFQATT, CDR2 SNEGSKA (reference sequence). V gave up 3 bases and J gave up 9 bases, with 12 bases separating them. CDR3 length equals 13 residues.